Listed below are T cell receptor beta chains from one sample, sequenced in a study of somatic mutations in cytotoxic T cells in rheumatoid arthritis. Assay: immunoSEQ multiplex PCR; the TCRdb copy retains only in-frame clones and omits some. This table holds around 19,000 clones, around 84% found once. Sequenced input: CD8+ T cells sorted from blood. The receptors here all came from a woman in her forties or fifties in good health. CDR3s leave out the opening cysteine and the closing phenylalanine or tryptophan. Only part of the rows carry a size: once, few, many, or a class if the clone is expanded.

TRBV9 | 12 | NA | ASSVAGAGNTIY
TRBV10-3 | 12 | NA | AIKTDFSNTEAF
TRBV11-2 | 15 | NA | ASSARLGSVWGTEAF
TRBV6-5 | 11 | NA | ASSYSSGNEQF
TRBV7-9 | 15 | NA | ASSSLAGQVLADTQY
TRBV4-1 | 12 | NA | ASSQDPSVNEQF
TRBV5-1 | 12 | NA | ASSFSGGAETQY
TRBV29-1 | 10 | NA | SVDWGSYGYT
TRBV4-3 | 14 | NA | ASSQDTGTSGNTIY
TRBV9 | 12 | NA | ASSAGESGNTIY
TRBV11-2 | 14 | NA | ASSLEVMGWQETQY
TRBV4-3 | 12 | NA | ASSPDSGTGELF
TRBV7-8 | 13 | once | ASSPQGPDGEKLF
TRBV28 | 13 | once | ASSSLGGGIYGYT
TRBV6-6 | 9 | NA | ASSYHYEQY
TRBV18 | 11 | NA | ASSPQSTYEQY
TRBV7-9 | 12 | NA | ASRGQGFNQPQH
TRBV5-1 | 14 | NA | ASSLGGTGSNNEQF
TRBV2 | 11 | NA | ASTRQLSYEQY
TRBV13 | 13 | NA | ASSLFESFTDTQY
TRBV7-9 | 10 | NA | ASSLAPGELF
TRBV14 | 11 | NA | ASSRARTDGYT
TRBV5-1 | 14 | NA | ASSQGLAGRADTQY
TRBV7-6 | 11 | few | ASSQGGGQPQH